This T cell receptor (beta chain) came from a study of CXCR3-negative and CXCR3-positive naive CD8 T cells. General study results and limits: More hydrophobic TRB CDR3s were found in CXCR3-positive naive cells than in CXCR3-negative naive cells. In cryopreserved cells, CXCR3 expression partially decreased, and fresh PBMCs were used in most assays. Each naive subset displayed comparably high diversity, whereas memory CD8+ cells displayed much lower diversity.

Using triplicate sorts, 300,000 cells were collected each time from every CD8+ T cell subset. CDR1 and CDR2 from the germline V gene are SGHTA and FQGNSA. This CDR3 is 17 amino acids long. In the case of this clonotype: Its target is not known.

Carrying UMI labels, the TRB cDNA libraries were prepared through 5' RACE. TCRdb reanalyzed the 5' RACE reads, giving one entry per CDR3 protein sequence and no DNA. The sample has over 50,000 distinct CDR3 sequences. This receptor was obtained from a human donor in good health. Some clones in this sample may be carry-over from other donors' samples. V usage is TRBV7-2 and J usage is TRBJ2-7; TCRdb designates TRBD2, a call that cannot be tested without DNA. The specimen was naive CXCR3+ CD8+ T cells from blood. Subset described: CD45RO-CCR7+CD27+CD95- naive CD8+ T cells expressing CXCR3 (TNR3+). The CDR3 protein is CASSFTRRGGTFYEQYF.